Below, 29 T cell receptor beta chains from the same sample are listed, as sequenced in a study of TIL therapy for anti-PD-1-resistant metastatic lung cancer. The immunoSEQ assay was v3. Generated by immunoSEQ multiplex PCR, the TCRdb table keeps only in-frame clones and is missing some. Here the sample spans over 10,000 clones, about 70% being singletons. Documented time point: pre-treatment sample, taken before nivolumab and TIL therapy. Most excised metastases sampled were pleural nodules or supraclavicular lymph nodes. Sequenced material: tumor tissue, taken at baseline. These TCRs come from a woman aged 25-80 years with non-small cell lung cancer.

The CDR3 DNA follows: TGTGCCAGCAGCTTAGCCGGCAGGGGATCTGGAAACACCATATATTTT. This encodes CASSLAGRGSGNTIYF. The V and J genes are TRBV7-8 and TRBJ1-3; D might be TRBD1 (6 bases). This CDR3 spans 16 amino acids. The germline CDR1 and CDR2 sequences are SGHVS and FQNEAQ. V lost 0 bases, J lost 1 base, and 10 bases lay in between.

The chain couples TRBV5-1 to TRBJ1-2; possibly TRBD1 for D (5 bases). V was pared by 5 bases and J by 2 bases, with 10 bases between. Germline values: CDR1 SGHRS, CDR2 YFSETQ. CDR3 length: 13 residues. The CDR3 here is CASRQDENYGYTF. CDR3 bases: TGCGCCAGCAGACAGGACGAAAACTATGGCTACACCTTC.

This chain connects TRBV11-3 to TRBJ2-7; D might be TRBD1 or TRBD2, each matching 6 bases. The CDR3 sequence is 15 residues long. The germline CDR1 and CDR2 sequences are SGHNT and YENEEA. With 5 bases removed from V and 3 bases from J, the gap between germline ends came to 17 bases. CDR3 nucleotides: TGTGCCAGCAGCCAACACCAGGGGACTGACTACGAGCAGTACTTC. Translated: CASSQHQGTDYEQYF.

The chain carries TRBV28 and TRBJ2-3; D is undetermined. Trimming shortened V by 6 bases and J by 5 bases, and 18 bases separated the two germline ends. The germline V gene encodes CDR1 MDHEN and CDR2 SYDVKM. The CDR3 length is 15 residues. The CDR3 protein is CASSQAILVGDTQYF. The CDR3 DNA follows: TGTGCCAGCAGCCAGGCAATCCTCGTGGGAGATACGCAGTATTTT.

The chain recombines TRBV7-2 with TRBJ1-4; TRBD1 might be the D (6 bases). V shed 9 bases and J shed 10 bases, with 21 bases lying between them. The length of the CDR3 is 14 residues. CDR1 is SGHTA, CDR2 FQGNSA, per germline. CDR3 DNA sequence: TGTGCCAGTACTCAACAGGGAGAAGTAGGAAAACTGTTTTTT. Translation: CASTQQGEVGKLFF.

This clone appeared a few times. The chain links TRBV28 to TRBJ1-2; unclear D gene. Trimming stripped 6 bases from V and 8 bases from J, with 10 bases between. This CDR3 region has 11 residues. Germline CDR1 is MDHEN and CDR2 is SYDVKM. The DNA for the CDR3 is TGTGCCAGCAGCCCCTCGTCCGGCTACACCTTC. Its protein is CASSPSSGYTF.

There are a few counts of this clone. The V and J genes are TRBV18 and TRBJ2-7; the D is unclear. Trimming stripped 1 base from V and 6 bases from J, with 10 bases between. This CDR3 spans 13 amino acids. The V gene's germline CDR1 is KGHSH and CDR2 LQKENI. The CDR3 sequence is CASSPQGSREQYF. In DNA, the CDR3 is TGTGCCAGCTCACCACAGGGATCCCGCGAGCAGTACTTC.

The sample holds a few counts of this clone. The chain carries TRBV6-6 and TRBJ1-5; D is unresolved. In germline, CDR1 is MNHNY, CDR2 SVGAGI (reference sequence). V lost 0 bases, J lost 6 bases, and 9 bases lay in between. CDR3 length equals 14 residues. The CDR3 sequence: CASSYSQPGQPQHF. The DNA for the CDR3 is TGTGCCAGCAGTTACTCCCAGCCGGGTCAGCCCCAGCATTTT.

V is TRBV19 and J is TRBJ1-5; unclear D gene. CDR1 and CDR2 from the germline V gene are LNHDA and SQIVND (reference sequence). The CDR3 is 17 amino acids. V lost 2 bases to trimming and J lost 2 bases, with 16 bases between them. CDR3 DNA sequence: TGTGCCAGTAGTATAACCGGATCCCGGGGTGGCAATCAGCCCCAGCATTTT. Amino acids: CASSITGSRGGNQPQHF.

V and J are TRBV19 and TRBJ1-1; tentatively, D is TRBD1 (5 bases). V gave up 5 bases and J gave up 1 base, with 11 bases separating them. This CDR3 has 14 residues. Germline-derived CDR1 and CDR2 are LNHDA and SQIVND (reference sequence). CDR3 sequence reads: CASSEPDRNTEAFF. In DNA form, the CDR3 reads TGTGCCAGTAGTGAACCCGACAGGAACACTGAAGCTTTCTTT.

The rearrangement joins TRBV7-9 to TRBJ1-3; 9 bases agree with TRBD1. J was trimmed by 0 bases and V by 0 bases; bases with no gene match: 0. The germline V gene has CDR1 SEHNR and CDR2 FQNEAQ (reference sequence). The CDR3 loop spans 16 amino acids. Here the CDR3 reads CASSLATGGSGNTIYF. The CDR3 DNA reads TGTGCCAGCAGCTTAGCGACAGGGGGCTCTGGAAACACCATATATTTT.

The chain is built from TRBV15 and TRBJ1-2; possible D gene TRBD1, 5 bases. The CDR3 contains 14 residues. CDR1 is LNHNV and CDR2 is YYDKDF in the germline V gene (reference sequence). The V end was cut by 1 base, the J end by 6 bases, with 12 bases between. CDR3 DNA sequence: TGTGCCACCAGCAGAGCCGGGACCGTTGATGGCTACACCTTC. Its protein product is CATSRAGTVDGYTF.

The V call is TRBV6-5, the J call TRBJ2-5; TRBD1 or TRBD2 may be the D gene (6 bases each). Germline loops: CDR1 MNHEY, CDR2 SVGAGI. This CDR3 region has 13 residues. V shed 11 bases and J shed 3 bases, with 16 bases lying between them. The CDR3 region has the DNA TGTGCCCTTGGTGAGGGGGAGGAAGAGACCCAGTACTTC. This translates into CALGEGEEETQYF.

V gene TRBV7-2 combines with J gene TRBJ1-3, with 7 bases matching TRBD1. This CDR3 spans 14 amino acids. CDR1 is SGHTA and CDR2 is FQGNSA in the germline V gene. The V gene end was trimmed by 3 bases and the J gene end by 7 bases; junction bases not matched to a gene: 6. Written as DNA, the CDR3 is TGTGCCAGCAGCTTCGGACAGGTTGCGAACACCATATATTTT. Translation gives CASSFGQVANTIYF.

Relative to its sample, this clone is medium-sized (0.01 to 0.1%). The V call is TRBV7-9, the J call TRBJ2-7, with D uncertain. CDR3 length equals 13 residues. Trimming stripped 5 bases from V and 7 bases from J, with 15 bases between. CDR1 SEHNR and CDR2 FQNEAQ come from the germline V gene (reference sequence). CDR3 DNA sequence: TGTGCCAGCAGCCCGGACGGATGGGGAGAGCAGTACTTC. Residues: CASSPDGWGEQYF.

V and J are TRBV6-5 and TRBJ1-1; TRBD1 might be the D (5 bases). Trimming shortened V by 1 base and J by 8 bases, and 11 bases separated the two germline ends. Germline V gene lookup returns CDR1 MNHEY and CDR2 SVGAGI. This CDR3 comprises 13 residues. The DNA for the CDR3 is TGTGCCAGCAGTTACTGGCAGGGCAACGAAGCTTTCTTT. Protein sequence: CASSYWQGNEAFF.

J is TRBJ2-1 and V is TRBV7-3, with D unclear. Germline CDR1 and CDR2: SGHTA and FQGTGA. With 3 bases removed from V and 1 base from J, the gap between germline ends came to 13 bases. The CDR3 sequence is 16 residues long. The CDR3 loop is CASSFSSELSYNEQFF. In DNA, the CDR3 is TGTGCCAGCAGCTTCTCATCGGAACTGTCCTACAATGAGCAGTTCTTC.

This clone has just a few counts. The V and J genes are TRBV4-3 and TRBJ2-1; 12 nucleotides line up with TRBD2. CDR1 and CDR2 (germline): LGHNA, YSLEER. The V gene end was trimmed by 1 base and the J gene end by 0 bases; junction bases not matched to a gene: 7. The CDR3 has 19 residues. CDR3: CASSQGASGGGSSYNEQFF. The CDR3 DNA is TGCGCCAGCAGCCAAGGTGCTAGCGGGGGGGGTAGCTCCTACAATGAGCAGTTCTTC.

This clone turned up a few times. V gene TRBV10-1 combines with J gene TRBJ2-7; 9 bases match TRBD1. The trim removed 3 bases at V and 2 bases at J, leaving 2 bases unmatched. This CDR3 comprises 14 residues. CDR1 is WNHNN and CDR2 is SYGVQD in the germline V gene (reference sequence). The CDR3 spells CASSDGTGTYEQYF. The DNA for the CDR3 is TGCGCCAGCAGTGATGGGACAGGGACCTACGAGCAGTACTTC.

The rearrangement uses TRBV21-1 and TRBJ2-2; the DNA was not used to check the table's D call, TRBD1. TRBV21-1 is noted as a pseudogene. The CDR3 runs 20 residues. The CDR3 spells CASSKGRDRGPGGCTGELFF. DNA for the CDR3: TGTGCCAGCAGCAAAGGACGGGACAGGGGGCCCGGCGGGTGCACCGGGGAGCTGTTTTTT.

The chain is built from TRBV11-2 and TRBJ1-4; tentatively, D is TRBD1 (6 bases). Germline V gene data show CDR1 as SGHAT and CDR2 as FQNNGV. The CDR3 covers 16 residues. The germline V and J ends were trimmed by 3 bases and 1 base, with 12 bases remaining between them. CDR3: CASSLSLDRTNEKLFF. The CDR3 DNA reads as TGTGCCAGCAGCTTGTCCTTGGACAGAACTAATGAAAAACTGTTTTTT.

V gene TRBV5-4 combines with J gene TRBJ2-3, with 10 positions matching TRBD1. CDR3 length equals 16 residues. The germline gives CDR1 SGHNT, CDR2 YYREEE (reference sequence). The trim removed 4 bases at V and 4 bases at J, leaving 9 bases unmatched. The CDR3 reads CASSPGWDRGPDTQYF. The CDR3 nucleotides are TGTGCCAGCAGCCCGGGTTGGGACAGGGGCCCAGATACGCAGTATTTT.

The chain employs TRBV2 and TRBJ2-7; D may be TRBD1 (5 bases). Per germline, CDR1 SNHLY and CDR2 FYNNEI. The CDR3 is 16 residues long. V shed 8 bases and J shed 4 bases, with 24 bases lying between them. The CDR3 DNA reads TGTGCCAGCTCGGCCCTGGGGCGGCATGGATCATACGAGCAGTACTTC. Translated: CASSALGRHGSYEQYF.

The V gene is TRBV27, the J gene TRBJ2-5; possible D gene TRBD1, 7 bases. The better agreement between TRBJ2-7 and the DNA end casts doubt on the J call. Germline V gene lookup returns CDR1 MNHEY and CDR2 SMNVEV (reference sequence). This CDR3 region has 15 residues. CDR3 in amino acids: CASSLYERQGGEQYF. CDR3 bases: TGTGCCAGCAGTTTATACGAGAGACAGGGAGGCGAGCAGTACTTC.

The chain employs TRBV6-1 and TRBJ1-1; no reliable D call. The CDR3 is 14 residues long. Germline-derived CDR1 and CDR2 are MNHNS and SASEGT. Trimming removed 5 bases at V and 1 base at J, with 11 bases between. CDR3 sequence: CASSLRVWNTEAFF. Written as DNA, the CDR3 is TGTGCCAGCAGTCTCAGAGTATGGAACACTGAAGCTTTCTTT.

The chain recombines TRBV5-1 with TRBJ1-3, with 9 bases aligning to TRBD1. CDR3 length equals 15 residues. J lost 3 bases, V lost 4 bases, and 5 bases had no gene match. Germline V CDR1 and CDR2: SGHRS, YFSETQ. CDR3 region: CASSVGTGFGNTIYF. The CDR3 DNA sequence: TGCGCCAGCAGCGTCGGGACAGGGTTTGGAAACACCATATATTTT.

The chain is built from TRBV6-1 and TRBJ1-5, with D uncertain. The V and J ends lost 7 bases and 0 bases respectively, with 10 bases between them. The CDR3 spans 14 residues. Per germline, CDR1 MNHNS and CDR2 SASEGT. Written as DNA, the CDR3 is TGTGCCAGCATCTCTGCCTCTAGCAATCAGCCCCAGCATTTT. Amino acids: CASISASSNQPQHF.

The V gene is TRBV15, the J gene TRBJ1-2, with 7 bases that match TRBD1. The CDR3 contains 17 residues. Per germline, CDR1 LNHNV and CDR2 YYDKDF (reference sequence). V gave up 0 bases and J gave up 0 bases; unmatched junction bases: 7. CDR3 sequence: CATSRDAGTEANYGYTF. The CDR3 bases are TGTGCCACCAGCAGAGATGCTGGGACAGAAGCTAACTATGGCTACACCTTC.

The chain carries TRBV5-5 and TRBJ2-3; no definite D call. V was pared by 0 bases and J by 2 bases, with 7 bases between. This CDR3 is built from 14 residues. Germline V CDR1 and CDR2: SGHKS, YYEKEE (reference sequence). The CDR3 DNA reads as TGTGCCAGCAGCTTGGAAAGGTTCACAGATACGCAGTATTTT. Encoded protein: CASSLERFTDTQYF.